This TCR beta chain originates from a study of chemoradiotherapy in HPV16-positive cancers. Findings and limits, study-wide: Only two HPV16-positive patients supplied the functional HPV-specificity definition.

V was clipped by 2 bases and J by 2 bases, with 12 bases between them. Germline lookup yields CDR1 MDHEN and CDR2 SYDVKM. This CDR3 comprises 15 residues. Comment on this clone: What it binds is not known.

Profiled with immunoSEQ multiplex PCR; TCRdb holds only in-frame clones, not every one. The data show about 16,000 clones, about nine tenths seen once. The chain recombines TRBV28 with TRBJ1-2, with D unclear. The material sequenced was blood, taken from a patient who underwent chemoradiotherapy. The TCR was taken from a human donor with HPV-associated anogenital cancer. CDR3 DNA sequence: TGTGCCAGCAGTTTAAAGGCAGCATCAAACTATGGCTACACCTTC. It yields the protein CASSLKAASNYGYTF.